One sample yielded the 8 T cell receptor beta chains listed below, sequenced in a study of shared clonotypes between healthy human individuals. Sequencing was performed with immunoSEQ multiplex PCR; in TCRdb, only in-frame clones are kept and a portion is missing. The sample contains a few million clones, over 90% of which appear only once. The specimen sequenced was naive CD4+ T cells from PBMCs. The subset: CD45RA+ positively selected. Receptors originate from a man aged 18 to 30 in good health. Some clones in this sample may be carry-over from other donors' samples.

The J gene is TRBJ1-5, the V gene TRBV6-1; TRBD1 might be the D (6 bases). The CDR3 is 15 amino acids. Trimming took 8 bases from V and 4 from J, leaving 18 bases between them. Per the germline V gene, CDR1 is MNHNS and CDR2 is SASEGT. Here the CDR3 DNA reads TGTGCCAGCTCCATAAGTGCAAGGGGGAATCAGCCCCAGCATTTT. Its protein is CASSISARGNQPQHF.

This clone is a singleton in its sample. Other DNA sequences in this specimen translate into the identical CDR3. The gene calls are TRBV5-1 and TRBJ1-4, with unresolved D. CDR1 and CDR2 from the germline V gene are SGHRS and YFSETQ. This CDR3 has 15 residues. V lost 4 bases, J lost 2 bases, and 12 bases lay in between. In DNA, the CDR3 is TGCGCCAGCAGCCTGGAACCTGGTACTAATGAAAAACTGTTTTTT. Residues: CASSLEPGTNEKLFF.

This clone occurred once. This rearrangement joins TRBV6-4 to TRBJ2-2; D possibly corresponds to TRBD2 (5 bases). This CDR3 is 14 amino acids long. Germline V gene sequence: CDR1 MRHNA, CDR2 SNTAGT. V lost 7 bases, J lost 5 bases, and 14 bases lay in between. CDR3 residues: CASKVRADTGELFF. The DNA for the CDR3 is TGTGCCAGCAAGGTGCGGGCCGATACCGGGGAGCTGTTTTTT.

The chain links TRBV5-6 to TRBJ1-2; D ambiguous. Germline values: CDR1 SGHDT, CDR2 YYEEEE. This CDR3 has 13 residues. The V end was cut by 5 bases, the J end by 4 bases, with 12 bases between. The CDR3 DNA reads as TGTGCCAGCAGAAGAGGCCCGGCCTATGGCTACACCTTC. It encodes CASRRGPAYGYTF.

The V call is TRBV30, the J call TRBJ2-5; no reliable D call. V lost 3 bases to trimming and J lost 1 base, with 12 bases between them. Germline CDR1 is GTSNPN and CDR2 is SVGIG (reference sequence). The CDR3 is 14 residues long. The CDR3 loop is CAWRPPVPQETQYF. The CDR3 DNA reads TGTGCCTGGAGACCCCCGGTTCCCCAAGAGACCCAGTACTTC.

In this sample, this clone turned up once. V usage is TRBV14 and J usage is TRBJ1-1; D is undetermined. This CDR3 has 14 amino acids. V lost 4 bases and J 1 base, leaving 10 bases between the germline ends. The germline gives CDR1 SGHDN, CDR2 FVKESK. CDR3 in amino acids: CASSPRAPNTEAFF. The CDR3 nucleotides read TGTGCCAGCAGCCCCCGGGCACCGAACACTGAAGCTTTCTTT.

The CDR3 sequence: CASSLEAHEQYF. The DNA of the CDR3 is TGTGCCAGCAGTTTAGAGGCCCACGAGCAGTACTTC. The chain is built from TRBV28 and TRBJ2-7; D gene uncertain. The germline CDR1 and CDR2 sequences are MDHEN and SYDVKM. The CDR3 is 12 residues long. V was shortened by 2 bases and J by 5 bases, with 7 bases between the two germline ends. The full variable domain, rest sourced from reference TRBV28 and TRBJ2-7, is DVKVTQSSRYLVKRTGEKVFLECVQDMDHENMFWYRQDPGLGLRLIYFSYDVKMKEKGDIPEGYSVSREKKERFSLILESASTNQTSMYLCASSLEAHEQYFGPGTRLTVT.

The chain recombines TRBV5-1 with TRBJ2-1; 15 bases align to TRBD2. The germline CDR1 and CDR2 sequences are SGHRS and YFSETQ. This CDR3 spans 14 amino acids. After removal of 4 bases from V and 10 bases from J, the junction contained 3 bases not matched to a gene. CDR3 loop: CASSPGTSGREQFF. CDR3 bases: TGCGCCAGCAGCCCGGGGACTAGCGGGAGGGAGCAGTTCTTC.